This record looks at one TCR beta chain sequence and its context. Authors' methods: Amplification with reference gene primers provided the estimates of nucleated cell counts. TCRdb keeps only in-frame clones here, not all; method: immunoSEQ multiplex PCR. V, J and clone size were drawn from that table, and D and trimming were deduced from the DNA. The profile covers tens of thousands of clones, with more than 70% appearing a single time and about 6% taken by the ten largest. This record comes from a study of blood T cell repertoires in COVID-19. Study at large: Nucleic acid was either cDNA or gDNA, and it came from T cells, B-cell-depleted T cells, or PBMCs.

The sample comprised peripheral blood. This sequence was found in a man aged 60 to 75 with acute or convalescent COVID-19.

The CDR3 spells CASSYRGAGNTIYF. CDR3 sequence (DNA): TGTGCCAGCAGTTATCGGGGGGCTGGAAACACCATATATTTT. V and J are TRBV6-5 and TRBJ1-3; D may be TRBD1 (5 bases). Germline values: CDR1 MNHEY, CDR2 SVGAGI. The CDR3 is 14 residues long. With 3 bases removed from V and 2 bases from J, the gap between germline ends came to 8 bases.